Here is one T cell receptor beta chain with its context. Its antigen is undetermined. Only in-frame clones appear in the TCRdb table, and some are missing; sequencing was by immunoSEQ multiplex PCR. The top ten clones hold under 15% of a sample with about 13,000 clones, 79% of them seen once. The sample comes from a study of tumor-infiltrating lymphocytes in localized non-small cell lung cancer. Study-level information: From each patient, both tumor and uninvolved lung, non-adjacent to tumor, were sampled.

Study-wide points: Immunotypes IM1 and IM2 had similar TCR-derived T-cell fractions. Compared with uninvolved lung, tumors showed higher T cell infiltration by TCRbeta sequencing.

The germline V gene has CDR1 LGHNT and CDR2 FRNRAP. V dropped 1 base and J dropped 2 bases, with 15 bases sitting between them. The CDR3 runs to 17 residues. The receptor was isolated from a human donor with non-small cell lung cancer. Source material: lung tumor tissue. This rearrangement joins TRBV12-5 to TRBJ1-5; D is perhaps TRBD1 (5 bases). The CDR3 DNA reads TGTGCTAGTGGTTTGGCCACCGGGACGAGTGGCAATCAGCCCCAGCATTTT. It is translated as CASGLATGTSGNQPQHF.